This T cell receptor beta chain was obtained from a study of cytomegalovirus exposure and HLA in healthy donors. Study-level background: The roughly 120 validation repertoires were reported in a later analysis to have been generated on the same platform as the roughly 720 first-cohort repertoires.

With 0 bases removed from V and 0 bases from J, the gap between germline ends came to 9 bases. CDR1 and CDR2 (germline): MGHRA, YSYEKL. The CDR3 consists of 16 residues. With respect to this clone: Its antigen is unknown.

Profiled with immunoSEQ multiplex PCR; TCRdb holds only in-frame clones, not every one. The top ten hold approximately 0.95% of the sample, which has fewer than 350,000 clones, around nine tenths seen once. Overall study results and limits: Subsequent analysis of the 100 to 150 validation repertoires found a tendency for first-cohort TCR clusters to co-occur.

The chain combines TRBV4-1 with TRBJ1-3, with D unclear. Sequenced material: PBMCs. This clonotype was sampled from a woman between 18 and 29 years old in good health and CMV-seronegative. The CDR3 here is CASSQDVSYSGNTIYF. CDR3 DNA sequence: TGCGCCAGCAGCCAAGATGTCTCGTACTCTGGAAACACCATATATTTT.